A single sample is the source of the 29 T cell receptor beta chains below, sequenced in a study of cytomegalovirus exposure and HLA in healthy donors. The primer mix had 60 Vbeta and 13 Jbeta primers. Clones were sequenced by immunoSEQ multiplex PCR, and TCRdb holds only the in-frame ones, with some missing. The table includes roughly 100,000 clones, around four fifths detected once. Sequenced input: PBMCs. These receptors were obtained from a woman aged 55-70 years in good health and CMV-seronegative.

The CDR3 coding sequence is TGTGCCAGCATCGGGGGTTACAATGAGCAGTTCTTC. Translation: CASIGGYNEQFF. The chain is built from TRBV5-6 and TRBJ2-1; tentative D call: TRBD2 (6 bases). The CDR3 is 12 amino acids. Germline V CDR1 and CDR2: SGHDT, YYEEEE. Trimming shortened V by 6 bases and J by 4 bases, and 8 bases separated the two germline ends.

In this sample, this clone turned up once. The chain combines TRBV5-4 with TRBJ2-1, with D possibly being TRBD2 (6 bases). The V end was cut by 2 bases, the J end by 1 base, with 7 bases between. Germline assignment: CDR1 SGHNT and CDR2 YYREEE (reference sequence). The CDR3 is 14 amino acids. For the CDR3, the DNA is TGTGCCAGCAGCTTCGGGACTTCCTACAATGAGCAGTTCTTC. Its translation: CASSFGTSYNEQFF.

This clone was seen a few times. The chain uses TRBV7-9 and TRBJ1-1; D is possibly TRBD1 (5 bases). V lost 3 bases to trimming and J lost 4 bases, with 9 bases between them. This CDR3 is built from 13 residues. Germline V gene lookup returns CDR1 SEHNR and CDR2 FQNEAQ (reference sequence). CDR3 DNA: TGTGCCAGCAGCTTGGCGGGGCCCACTGAAGCTTTCTTT. Translation gives CASSLAGPTEAFF.

This CDR3 is CASSLGLAGSTDTQYF. Written as DNA, the CDR3 is TGCGCCAGCAGCTTAGGACTAGCGGGGAGCACAGATACGCAGTATTTT. The V call is TRBV5-1, the J call TRBJ2-3; 12 bases match TRBD2. Germline V gives CDR1 SGHRS, CDR2 YFSETQ. There are 16 residues in the CDR3. Unmatched junction bases numbered 1, after V lost 2 bases and J lost 0 bases. The variable domain in full, completed from reference TRBV5-1 and TRBJ2-3, reads KAGVTQTPRYLIKTRGQQVTLSCSPISGHRSVSWYQQTPGQGLQFLFEYFSETQRNKGNFPGRFSGRQFSNSRSEMNVSTLELGDSALYLCASSLGLAGSTDTQYFGPGTRLTVL.

Only a few counts were recorded for this clone. As DNA, the CDR3 is TGTGCCAGTAGTATTTATCCTCGGGGGGAGAATGAGCAGTTCTTC. Encoded protein: CASSIYPRGENEQFF. The rearrangement links TRBV19 to TRBJ2-1; 7 bases line up with TRBD2. V shed 3 bases and J 7 bases; nucleotides not matched to a gene: 9. The germline CDR1 and CDR2 sequences are LNHDA and SQIVND (reference sequence). The CDR3 sequence is 15 residues long.

This clone came up a few times. This CDR3 is CASSPSGGAREQFF. The CDR3 DNA reads as TGTGCCAGCAGTCCTAGCGGGGGGGCACGAGAGCAGTTCTTC. The chain joins TRBV7-9 to TRBJ2-1; 12 bases fit TRBD2. V was clipped by 6 bases and J by 10 bases; unmatched bases: 7. Germline-derived CDR1 and CDR2 are SEHNR and FQNEAQ (reference sequence). The CDR3 consists of 14 residues.

The J gene is TRBJ1-2, the V gene TRBV13; a weak D match, TRBD1 (5 bases). This CDR3 spans 15 amino acids. Germline CDR1 and CDR2: PRHDT and FYEKMQ (reference sequence). Trimming left V 0 bases short and J 4 bases short, with 12 bases between. This CDR3 is CASSLGGLNGYGYTF. The CDR3 DNA reads TGTGCCAGCAGCTTAGGGGGGCTCAATGGCTATGGCTACACCTTC. Looking up the rest from reference TRBV13 and TRBJ1-2 gives the full variable domain: AAGVIQSPRHLIKEKRETATLKCYPIPRHDTVYWYQQGPGQDPQFLISFYEKMQSDKGSIPDRFSAQQFSDYHSELNMSSLELGDSALYFCASSLGGLNGYGYTFGSGTRLTVV.

CDR3 nucleotides: TGTGCCAGCAGTTTAATCGGGACTAGGGACAATGAGCAGTTCTTC. It encodes CASSLIGTRDNEQFF. The chain employs TRBV27 and TRBJ2-1; 8 bases map to TRBD2. The germline CDR1 and CDR2 sequences are MNHEY and SMNVEV (reference sequence). J was trimmed by 5 bases and V by 2 bases; bases with no gene match: 5. The CDR3 is 15 amino acids.

This clone was detected once. For the CDR3, the DNA is TGTGCCAGCAGCTTGACAGGGTTCAATGAGCAGTTCTTC. Protein: CASSLTGFNEQFF. The chain couples TRBV5-6 to TRBJ2-1; a possible D gene is TRBD1 (6 bases). Per germline, CDR1 SGHDT and CDR2 YYEEEE. Trimming removed 1 base from V and 6 bases from J, with 8 bases in between. The CDR3 has 13 residues.

The chain recombines TRBV2 with TRBJ1-2; D is perhaps TRBD1 (5 bases). CDR3 length: 12 residues. The V and J ends lost 4 bases and 6 bases respectively, with 9 bases between them. Germline CDR1 and CDR2: SNHLY and FYNNEI. The CDR3 DNA follows: TGTGCCAGCAGTGTTCAGGGCCATGGCTACACCTTC. Its translation: CASSVQGHGYTF.

This chain uses TRBV30 with TRBJ2-7; 11 bases match TRBD1. Germline trimming cut 5 bases from V and 5 bases from J; bases unmatched to any gene: 5. The V gene's germline CDR1 is GTSNPN and CDR2 SVGIG (reference sequence). The CDR3 has 13 residues. The CDR3: CAWGTGGFNEQYF. The CDR3, as DNA: TGTGCCTGGGGGACAGGGGGGTTCAACGAGCAGTACTTC.

The chain recombines TRBV7-9 with TRBJ1-1, with 11 bases lining up with TRBD1. The CDR3 length is 17 residues. Germline assignment: CDR1 SEHNR and CDR2 FQNEAQ (reference sequence). V lost 2 bases, J lost 0 bases, and 5 bases stayed unmatched. The CDR3 DNA reads TGTGCCAGCAGCTTATTGGGACAGGGGGGTATGAACACTGAAGCTTTCTTT. Translation gives CASSLLGQGGMNTEAFF.

The genes are TRBV19 and TRBJ1-2; D is unclear. The V gene lost 5 bases and the J gene lost 0 bases, with 10 bases spanning the gap. This CDR3 is built from 14 residues. The germline gives CDR1 LNHDA, CDR2 SQIVND (reference sequence). The DNA of the CDR3 is TGTGCCAGTAGTGGCTCAGTTGCTAACTATGGCTACACCTTC. Translating gives CASSGSVANYGYTF.

The CDR3 loop reads CAISSGRTGGLNTEAFF. CDR3 nucleotides: TGTGCCATCTCAAGTGGGAGGACAGGGGGCCTAAACACTGAAGCTTTCTTT. The V gene is TRBV19, the J gene TRBJ1-1, with 11 bases identical to TRBD1. This CDR3 region has 17 residues. In germline, CDR1 is LNHDA, CDR2 SQIVND (reference sequence). V shed 10 bases and J 2 bases; nucleotides not matched to a gene: 15.

The chain carries TRBV20-1 and TRBJ2-5, with unresolved D. Looked up from germline, CDR1 is DFQATT and CDR2 is SNEGSKA (reference sequence). V gave up 3 bases and J gave up 1 base, with 3 bases separating them. The CDR3 runs to 11 residues. CDR3 region: CSASSQETQYF. CDR3 bases: TGCAGTGCTAGCTCCCAAGAGACCCAGTACTTC.

The CDR3 DNA sequence: TGTGCCAGCAGCGTAATAGGGGCGAACACTGAAGCTTTCTTT. Translation gives CASSVIGANTEAFF. The chain links TRBV9 to TRBJ1-1, with D possibly matching TRBD1 (5 bases). The V end was cut by 1 base, the J end by 1 base, with 8 bases between. Germline V CDR1 and CDR2: SGDLS, YYNGEE. This CDR3 comprises 14 residues.

The chain is built from TRBV5-4 and TRBJ1-2; D gene unclear. Germline CDR1 is SGHNT and CDR2 is YYREEE (reference sequence). CDR3 length equals 13 residues. V gave up 2 bases and J gave up 2 bases, with 7 bases separating them. CDR3 region: CASSLPGNYGYTF. The CDR3 DNA reads TGTGCCAGCAGCTTACCGGGAAACTATGGCTACACCTTC.

This clone was counted a few times. V usage is TRBV5-1 and J usage is TRBJ2-1; 9 nucleotides match TRBD2. CDR3 length equals 15 residues. With 4 bases clipped from V and 8 bases from J, the junction kept 10 bases outside the gene matches. Germline assignment: CDR1 SGHRS and CDR2 YFSETQ. CDR3 bases: TGCGCCAGCAGCCTGACTAGCGGCAAAGGGGATGAGCAGTTCTTC. Protein: CASSLTSGKGDEQFF. Full variable domain (rest looked up from reference TRBV5-1 and TRBJ2-1): KAGVTQTPRYLIKTRGQQVTLSCSPISGHRSVSWYQQTPGQGLQFLFEYFSETQRNKGNFPGRFSGRQFSNSRSEMNVSTLELGDSALYLCASSLTSGKGDEQFFGPGTRLTVL.

The chain joins TRBV6-5 to TRBJ1-1, with 8 bases lining up with TRBD1. Germline V CDR1 and CDR2: MNHEY, SVGAGI. The CDR3 spans 14 residues. The V gene end was trimmed by 4 bases and the J gene end by 5 bases; junction bases not matched to a gene: 6. This CDR3 reads CASSLQGETTEAFF. CDR3 coding DNA: TGTGCCAGCAGTTTACAGGGGGAGACAACTGAAGCTTTCTTT.

This clone was counted only a few times. The V and J genes are TRBV5-6 and TRBJ1-1, with 9 bases that match TRBD1. Losses at the gene ends were 2 bases for V and 6 bases for J; bases not matched to a gene: 14. CDR1 and CDR2 from the germline V gene are SGHDT and YYEEEE. The CDR3 extends over 17 amino acids. The CDR3 nucleotides are TGTGCCAGCAGCTTTGTACGGGGACAGGGAAATTACTCTGAAGCTTTCTTT. Residues: CASSFVRGQGNYSEAFF.

The chain recombines TRBV5-6 with TRBJ2-7, with 8 bases that match TRBD1. Germline CDR1 reads SGHDT; CDR2 reads YYEEEE. The CDR3 is 14 amino acids. Unmatched junction bases numbered 4, after V lost 3 bases and J lost 2 bases. CDR3 residues: CASSWTGLPYEQYF. The DNA of the CDR3 is TGTGCCAGCAGCTGGACAGGGCTACCCTACGAGCAGTACTTC.

The gene calls are TRBV13 and TRBJ1-2; D remains ambiguous. The germline V gene encodes CDR1 PRHDT and CDR2 FYEKMQ (reference sequence). The CDR3 is 15 amino acids. Trimming removed 7 bases at V and 4 bases at J, with 19 bases between. The CDR3 here is CASIRLSGESYGYTF. The CDR3 nucleotides are TGTGCCAGCATCAGACTGTCCGGGGAGTCCTATGGCTACACCTTC.

The chain couples TRBV30 to TRBJ1-2; unclear D gene. The CDR3 has 12 residues. Germline assignment: CDR1 GTSNPN and CDR2 SVGIG (reference sequence). Trimming removed 3 bases at V and 3 bases at J, with 8 bases between. Written as DNA, the CDR3 is TGTGCCTGGAGGCGAGGGTACTATGGCTACACCTTC. Amino acids: CAWRRGYYGYTF.

This chain links TRBV13 with TRBJ2-1, with D possibly being TRBD1 (6 bases). Between the trimmed V and J ends, which lost 4 bases and 5 bases, there was a span of 12 bases. The CDR3 sequence is 14 residues long. Germline assignment: CDR1 PRHDT and CDR2 FYEKMQ (reference sequence). The CDR3 sequence: CASSSRTENNEQFF. CDR3 sequence (DNA): TGTGCCAGCAGCTCACGGACAGAGAACAATGAGCAGTTCTTC. The whole variable domain, remainder taken from reference TRBV13 and TRBJ2-1, is AAGVIQSPRHLIKEKRETATLKCYPIPRHDTVYWYQQGPGQDPQFLISFYEKMQSDKGSIPDRFSAQQFSDYHSELNMSSLELGDSALYFCASSSRTENNEQFFGPGTRLTVL.

The chain joins TRBV5-1 to TRBJ2-7; the match to TRBD1 covers 10 bases. Germline V CDR1 and CDR2: SGHRS, YFSETQ. This CDR3 comprises 14 residues. Trimming took 2 bases from V and 7 from J; bases not matched to a gene: 6. CDR3 DNA sequence: TGCGCCAGCAGCTTTCAGACAGGGGGCCGGGAGCAGTACTTC. It yields the protein CASSFQTGGREQYF.

CDR3 loop: CASSSGYSNQPQHF. CDR3 nucleotides: TGTGCCAGCAGTTCCGGGTATAGCAATCAGCCCCAGCATTTT. This rearrangement joins TRBV27 to TRBJ1-5, with D uncertain. Germline values: CDR1 MNHEY, CDR2 SMNVEV (reference sequence). Trimming left V 4 bases short and J 0 bases short, with 7 bases between. This CDR3 has 14 amino acids.

V gene TRBV4-1 combines with J gene TRBJ2-7; D unclear. Per germline, CDR1 MGHRA and CDR2 YSYEKL. V was shortened by 4 bases and J by 0 bases, with 10 bases between the two germline ends. CDR3 length: 14 residues. CDR3 region: CASSPRVSSYEQYF. CDR3 DNA: TGCGCCAGCAGCCCTCGCGTGAGCTCCTACGAGCAGTACTTC.

This chain links TRBV11-3 with TRBJ2-1, with no clear D. This CDR3 has 13 amino acids. The V gene lost 1 base and the J gene lost 6 bases, with 7 bases spanning the gap. Germline loops: CDR1 SGHNT, CDR2 YENEEA. The CDR3 bases are TGTGCCAGCAGCTTAGGAAGCGTCAATGAGCAGTTCTTC. Protein: CASSLGSVNEQFF.

CDR3: CASSEGTGPTDTQYF. The CDR3 DNA reads as TGTGCCAGCAGTGAAGGGACAGGGCCCACAGATACGCAGTATTTT. The chain joins TRBV2 to TRBJ2-3; 8 positions agree with TRBD1. This CDR3 contains 15 residues. The junction had 2 bases not matched to a gene; V was cut back by 1 base and J by 2 bases. Germline-derived CDR1 and CDR2 are SNHLY and FYNNEI.